The rows below give T cell receptor beta chains drawn from one sample of a study of Ad26.COV2.S vaccination and SARS-CoV-2 variants. The table came from immunoSEQ multiplex PCR; TCRdb's copy has only in-frame clones and leaves some out. The sample lists about 320,000 clones; about 86% were seen once. The sequenced sample was peripheral blood, obtained in a trial of Ad26.COV2.S vaccine versus placebo. These receptors came from a person between 18 and 59 years old who received the Ad26.COV2.S COVID-19 vaccine or a placebo. CDR3s include the opening cysteine and the closing phenylalanine or tryptophan. Each record gives: clone size, V gene, J gene, D gene, CDR3 DNA, CDR3 protein. D genes are given only for firm matches. Some rows mark clone size as missing; the rest say once, few, many or name a class of expanded clone.

clone size: .; V gene: TRBV19; J gene: TRBJ1-2; D gene: TRBD1; CDR3 DNA: TGTGCCAGTAGGGAGACAGGGTTTTATGGCTACACCTTC; CDR3 protein: CASRETGFYGYTF
clone size: .; V gene: TRBV19; J gene: TRBJ2-1; D gene: TRBD1; CDR3 DNA: TGTGCCAGTAGTATCGGCAGGGGGCTTTACAATGAGCAGTTCTTC; CDR3 protein: CASSIGRGLYNEQFF
clone size: .; V gene: TRBV5-4; J gene: TRBJ1-1; D gene: .; CDR3 DNA: TGTGCCAGCAGCTTGGGGGGAGGAAGGGCCTTGTACACTGAAGCTTTCTTT; CDR3 protein: CASSLGGGRALYTEAFF
clone size: .; V gene: TRBV18; J gene: TRBJ1-4; D gene: TRBD1; CDR3 DNA: TGTGCCAGCTCACCTATAACAGGGGATGAAAAACTGTTTTTT; CDR3 protein: CASSPITGDEKLFF
clone size: .; V gene: TRBV7-9; J gene: TRBJ1-1; D gene: .; CDR3 DNA: TGTGCCAGCAGCTTATTCGGCGGGTCTGAAGCTTTCTTT; CDR3 protein: CASSLFGGSEAFF
clone size: .; V gene: TRBV6-2/TRBV6-3; J gene: TRBJ1-5; D gene: .; CDR3 DNA: TGTGCCAGCAGTTACGACAAGGGAAGGAGCAATCAGCCCCAGCATTTT; CDR3 protein: CASSYDKGRSNQPQHF
clone size: .; V gene: TRBV4-3; J gene: TRBJ2-5; D gene: TRBD1; CDR3 DNA: TGCGCCAGCAGCCAAGACCCACAGGGGGGGACCCAGTACTTC; CDR3 protein: CASSQDPQGGTQYF
clone size: .; V gene: TRBV12-3/TRBV12-4; J gene: TRBJ1-6; D gene: .; CDR3 DNA: TGTGCCAGCAGCCAGGACAAAAATTCACCCCTCCACTTT; CDR3 protein: CASSQDKNSPLHF
clone size: .; V gene: TRBV3-1/TRBV3-2; J gene: TRBJ2-5; D gene: TRBD2; CDR3 DNA: TGTGCCAGCAGTCCGGGACTAGCCCAAGAGACCCAGTACTTC; CDR3 protein: CASSPGLAQETQYF
clone size: .; V gene: TRBV15; J gene: TRBJ2-7; D gene: .; CDR3 DNA: TGTGCCACCAGCAGAGATGGAGGGGAGCAGTACTTC; CDR3 protein: CATSRDGGEQYF
clone size: .; V gene: TRBV7-3; J gene: TRBJ2-3; D gene: .; CDR3 DNA: TGTGCCAGCAGCTTAACCGGGGGGCCCGATACGCAGTATTTT; CDR3 protein: CASSLTGGPDTQYF
clone size: .; V gene: TRBV18; J gene: TRBJ2-5; D gene: TRBD2; CDR3 DNA: TGTGCCAGCTCAGCGGGGGTACAAGAGACCCAGTACTTC; CDR3 protein: CASSAGVQETQYF
clone size: .; V gene: TRBV6-5; J gene: TRBJ1-2; D gene: TRBD1; CDR3 DNA: TGTGCCAGCAGTTACGAAAGGACAGGAACCTATGGCTACACCTTC; CDR3 protein: CASSYERTGTYGYTF
clone size: few; V gene: TRBV18; J gene: TRBJ2-2; D gene: .; CDR3 DNA: TGTGCCAGCTCCCCCAGCCCGCCCGCCGGGGAGCTGTTTTTT; CDR3 protein: CASSPSPPAGELFF
clone size: once; V gene: TRBV7-2; J gene: TRBJ1-6; D gene: .; CDR3 DNA: TGTGCCAGCAGCTCCCGGACACCACGTAATTCACCCCTCCACTTT; CDR3 protein: CASSSRTPRNSPLHF
clone size: once; V gene: TRBV5-4; J gene: TRBJ1-3; D gene: .; CDR3 DNA: TGTGCCAGCAGCCCAACGGGGGACACAAACTCTGGAAACACCATATATTTT; CDR3 protein: CASSPTGDTNSGNTIYF
clone size: .; V gene: TRBV7-9; J gene: TRBJ1-4; D gene: TRBD1; CDR3 DNA: TGTGCCAGCAGCCGAGGGACAGGGATTGAAAAACTGTTTTTT; CDR3 protein: CASSRGTGIEKLFF
clone size: .; V gene: TRBV7-6; J gene: TRBJ2-1; D gene: .; CDR3 DNA: TGTGCCAGCATAGAGGGGGATGAGCAGTTCTTC; CDR3 protein: CASIEGDEQFF
clone size: .; V gene: TRBV6-2/TRBV6-3; J gene: TRBJ2-7; D gene: .; CDR3 DNA: TGTGCCAGCAGCCTACTTAGATCTTCCTACGAGCAGTACTTC; CDR3 protein: CASSLLRSSYEQYF
clone size: .; V gene: TRBV29-1; J gene: TRBJ1-1; D gene: .; CDR3 DNA: TGCAGCGTTGACAGAAATATGAACACTGAAGCTTTCTTT; CDR3 protein: CSVDRNMNTEAFF
clone size: once; V gene: TRBV19; J gene: TRBJ1-2; D gene: .; CDR3 DNA: TGTGCCAGTAGTATAGGCCAGGGGAACTATGGCTACACCTTC; CDR3 protein: CASSIGQGNYGYTF
clone size: .; V gene: TRBV27; J gene: TRBJ1-2; D gene: .; CDR3 DNA: TGTGCCAGCAGTTTAAATGGCGGAACCAACTATGGCTACACCTTC; CDR3 protein: CASSLNGGTNYGYTF
clone size: .; V gene: TRBV7-9; J gene: TRBJ1-1; D gene: TRBD1; CDR3 DNA: TGTGCCAGCAGCCGGCTGGGACAGGGGTTAGTATGGACTGAAGCTTTCTTT; CDR3 protein: CASSRLGQGLVWTEAFF
clone size: .; V gene: TRBV6-5; J gene: TRBJ1-6; D gene: .; CDR3 DNA: TGTGCCAGCAGTTACTCGATGGGGCCCCTCCACTTT; CDR3 protein: CASSYSMGPLHF